The source of this T cell receptor beta chain is a study of shared clonotypes between healthy human individuals. The table came from immunoSEQ multiplex PCR; TCRdb's copy has only in-frame clones and leaves some out. The sample carries under 2.5 million clones, around 90% recorded once. In the case of this clone: As yet, its antigen is unknown.

General observations from the study: The study drew on few donors, limiting represented genetic and exposure-history diversity. How much donors shared clonotypes was expected to be affected by sequencing depth.

The receptor was isolated from a man aged 18 to 35 in good health. Some clones in this sample may be carry-over from other donors' samples. Sequenced sample: naive CD4+ T cells from PBMCs. Stated subset: CD45RA+ positively selected.

In DNA form, the CDR3 reads TGTGCCAGCAGTGCCCTGGGGGGCAGGTCCTACAATGAGCAGTTCTTC. As protein: CASSALGGRSYNEQFF. The V call is TRBV6-4, the J call TRBJ2-1, with D perhaps given as TRBD1 or TRBD2 (6 bases each). Per germline, CDR1 MRHNA and CDR2 SNTAGT. Trimming shortened V by 4 bases and J by 1 base, and 14 bases separated the two germline ends. The CDR3 is made up of 16 amino acids.